This TCR beta chain was recovered during a study of cytomegalovirus exposure and HLA in healthy donors (dated by TCRdb to about 2017). In the study overall: An earlier analysis of approximately 550 of the donors reported more than 250 Gb of sequence data and roughly 100 million unique TCR beta sequences from 150 million to 200 million T cells. Around 300 gigabases of sequencing data and approximately 84 million unique TCR sequences were included in an early release covering about 620 HLA-typed donors. The genetic ancestry cluster associated with self-reported Caucasian donors included roughly 84% of the 350 to 500 genotyped donors. The aim of the study was to test whether cataloging public T cell receptors could identify signatures of past pathogen exposure. The study profiled the T cell repertoires of some 610 subjects by immunosequencing and related them to cytomegalovirus serostatus. Besides the first cohort of some 670 subjects, a separate validation cohort made up of over 95 different subjects was used. High-throughput TCR immunosequencing, statistical association of individual TCRs with disease status, and machine learning were combined to predict cytomegalovirus infection status. To study patterns of TCR occurrence, a later analysis re-analyzed previously published TCR beta repertoires from 650 to 750 donors and added high-resolution HLA genotyping. Rather than drawing on any new phenotypic data, the later analysis identified candidate immune exposures from TCR beta sequences and the way those sequences occurred across donors. An earlier analysis of 587 of the donors used high-throughput TCR beta sequencing to judge whether each TCR beta V gene segment behaved as functional or pseudogenic. Donor age, sex, ethnicity and CMV serostatus were collected together with the repertoire data. In a later genetic analysis, genome-wide SNP genotypes for about three fifths of the 666 donors were used, and that subset was treated as a discovery cohort. Every repertoire in the discovery cohort had been generated on one and the same sequencing platform. HLA typing covered class I and class II loci at four-digit resolution. The number of typed donors differed by locus: about 620-640 for A, B, C, DRB1 and DQB1; 522 for DQA1; some 590 for DPA1; and some 450 for DPB1. About five DR-DQ haplotypes were handled as single units for association and clustering because linkage in the cohort was strong. Among 398 genotyped donors of the cohort, an average of around 240,000 unique TCR beta nucleotide sequences were sequenced per donor, roughly 20% of them non-productive. General study outcomes and caveats: A cluster of highly shared sequence variants was judged likely to be a technical artifact of the sequencing pipeline. Correlated functional status among segregating V segments might be attributable to linkage disequilibrium, but an unknown experimental factor could not be ruled out. The presence/absence analyses assumed that sequencing depth was roughly uniform across donors, and that assumption may not be true. In this cohort, only TCR beta chains were sequenced, and detectable features were limited by the absence of alpha or paired-chain data. In the study, some 160 TCR beta chains were listed as associated with cytomegalovirus. Over 15 rarely observed V segments, including chromosome 9 orphons, were excluded from the earlier analysis of some 590 of the donors because counts were too low. In an earlier analysis of about 540 of the donors, most TCR beta V segments were observed in productive rearrangements about 87% or about 30% of the time, broadly matching IMGT annotations. A later analysis associated about 16,000 TCR beta sequences with specific HLA alleles at a false discovery rate of 0.05. A few of the identified cytomegalovirus-associated TCR beta chains were confirmed in vitro to be specific for cytomegalovirus antigens. A later analysis found that most CMV-associated TCR beta chains appeared HLA-restricted, with HLA associations seemingly driven largely by CMV exposure. Immune exposure information for the cohort was limited to CMV serostatus. According to a later analysis, parvovirus B19, influenza, CMV and Epstein-Barr virus appeared linked to several top co-occurrence clusters. A later genetic analysis associated a missense DCLRE1C variant with V-gene and J-gene trimming of TCR beta chains, and an independent cohort replicated the association. According to a later genetic analysis, donors in an Asian-associated ancestry cluster had fewer N-insertions in productive TCRs than the approximately 650-donor mean. Compared with equally common non-associated chains, HLA-associated TCR beta chains in a later analysis were more clonally expanded and had lower generation probabilities. In both the original and validation cohorts, the classifier was reported to diagnose cytomegalovirus status with high specificity and sensitivity. When HLA alleles, especially DR and DQ, strongly co-occurred, attributing TCR associations to individual alleles was difficult. HLA typing was unavailable for some donors at each locus, so association tests used only the typed subset. Most TCR sequences were observed very rarely across donors, whereas some public TCRs were present in many individuals. A later analysis found that TCR association rates varied across HLA loci, with DRB1 alleles showing the most associated TCRs and HLA-C alleles the fewest. According to the authors, the approach could potentially be generalized to other disease states and immunological phenotypes. A further reported finding was that TCR beta sequences accurately predicted the HLA-A and HLA-B alleles for most subjects in the first cohort. The 87-base-pair reads could not distinguish some IMGT-functional V segments, including TRBV6-2 and TRBV6-3, so those segments were excluded.

CDR1 and CDR2 (SNHLY, FYNNEI) derive from the germline V gene. Taken from cysteine to phenylalanine, the CDR3 has 18 residues. CDR3 DNA only is kept here, 54 bases in frame from base 1. V is clipped by 9 bases and J by 0 bases, and the sequence between their germline boundaries is 24 bases long. In total, roughly 670 healthy bone marrow donors made up the cohort. At the time of sampling, every cohort member was nominally healthy, though immune exposures that went unrecorded were likely present. The donor tested CMV seronegative and was one of the 352 seronegative cohort members. A peripheral blood sample was collected from each donor, and TCR beta sequencing was performed on peripheral blood mononuclear cells. Genomic DNA extraction from the blood cell samples was performed with the Qiagen DNeasy Blood Extraction Kit. Receptors were amplified or captured by the immunoSEQ multiplex PCR assay. For the multiplex PCR, a mixture combining 60 forward primers for TCR Vbeta segments and 13 reverse primers for TCR Jbeta segments was used. The CDR3 region of rearranged TCR beta genes was amplified from genomic DNA with a multiplex PCR assay. The amplified TCR beta libraries were sequenced on the Illumina HiSeq System as 87-base-pair reads. The authors' pipeline ran thus. A later analysis tallied some 79 million unique TCR beta chains across the roughly 610 repertoires, and about 10 million of those chains were shared by two or more donors. Raw reads were error-corrected and collapsed into unique sequences with a nearest-neighbor algorithm that merged closely related sequences to remove PCR and sequencing errors. Alignment of CDR3 sequences to IMGT reference sequences was used to assign V, D and J gene segments. For a sequence to be retained, a match of at least six nucleotides was required to both a V gene segment and a J gene segment. Rearrangements were classified as productive when the CDR3 lacked stop codons and remained in frame with V and J, and all other rearrangements were classified as non-productive. CDR3 was defined according to IMGT convention as the region running from the second conserved V-encoded cysteine to the conserved J-encoded phenylalanine. The earlier analysis of some 540 of the donors excluded any sequence lacking an unambiguous match to a single V gene segment. An earlier analysis of 587 of the donors called V segments functional above 56.7% productive rearrangements and segregating when the between-donor standard deviation exceeded 5%. A statistical classification framework was built for diagnosing cytomegalovirus status from the catalog of TCR beta chain sequences. In a later analysis, V and J genes were assigned by comparing TCR nucleotide sequences against IMGT/GENE-DB human TR gene sequences. Using the TCRdist pipeline, a later analysis assigned CDR3 sequences along with most-parsimonious VDJ recombination scenarios. In a later analysis, every TCR beta chain was defined by the combination of its CDR3 amino acid sequence and its V-gene family, and reads without a unique V-gene family were dropped. In a later analysis, approximately 590 highly shared, low-generation-probability nucleotide sequences were removed to address suspected cross-contamination and a sequencing artifact. In a later analysis, a clonal expansion index was calculated for each public chain from normalized within-repertoire ranks of inferred template counts. In a later analysis, generation probabilities were computed with a VDJ recombination model fitted to out-of-frame rearrangements, and the resulting probabilities were checked against IGoR. In a later analysis, hypergeometric tests were used to score TCR-TCR, TCR-HLA and TCR-CMV co-occurrence, with a repertoire-size bias correction applied to TCR pairs. A later analysis estimated false discovery rates by permuting HLA or CMV assignments 20 times. In a later analysis, co-occurring TCRs were grouped using DBSCAN, and TCRdist sequence similarity was added for clustering within HLA-allele-positive subsets. Repertoires with fewer than 30,000 or more than 120,000 public chains, plus five repertoires with anomalous nucleotide sharing, were excluded from co-occurrence clustering. In TCRdb, the immuneACCESS table is reduced to in-frame sequences with V and J assigned. These tables do not hold every clone; where another copy was compared, an unresolved V gene accounts for under half, and the others remain unexplained. V and J calls plus clone size are reproduced from that table; the DNA served to infer D and trimming. The sample contains some 190,000 clones, about four fifths of them found a single time. The ten largest clones add up to about 2.1% of the sample.

About this clone itself: This clone's antigen is unknown. One base away there is no much larger clone; base qualities are not given.

The chain is made from TRBV2 and TRBJ2-1; the D gene is possibly TRBD2, with 6 bases matching. This TCR was sampled from a woman in her thirties in good health and CMV-seronegative. The source material was PBMCs. The DNA reads as follows: TGTGCCAGTTTCTTTGGCGGGGCCGTTAGGAGCTCCTACAATGAGCAGTTCTTC. It is translated as CASFFGGAVRSSYNEQFF.